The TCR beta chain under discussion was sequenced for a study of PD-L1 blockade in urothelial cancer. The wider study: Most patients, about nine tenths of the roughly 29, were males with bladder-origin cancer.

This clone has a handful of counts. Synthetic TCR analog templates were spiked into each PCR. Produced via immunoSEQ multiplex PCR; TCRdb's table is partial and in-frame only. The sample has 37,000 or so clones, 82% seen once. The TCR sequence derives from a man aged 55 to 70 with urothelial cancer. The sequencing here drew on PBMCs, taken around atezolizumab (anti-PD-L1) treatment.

The CDR3 protein is CASRLQGSNQPQHF. The DNA for the CDR3 is TGTGCCAGCAGATTACAGGGGAGCAATCAGCCCCAGCATTTT. The V gene is TRBV2, the J gene TRBJ1-5; 7 positions agree with TRBD1. V lost 6 bases, J lost 1 base, and 3 bases stayed unmatched. This CDR3 comprises 14 residues. In germline, CDR1 is SNHLY, CDR2 FYNNEI. Full variable domain (missing parts from reference TRBV2 and TRBJ1-5): EPEVTQTPSHQVTQMGQEVILRCVPISNHLYFYWYRQILGQKVEFLVSFYNNEISEKSEIFDDQFSVERPDGSNFTLKIRSTKLEDSAMYFCASRLQGSNQPQHFGDGTRLSIL.